The 22 T cell receptor beta chains listed next were all sequenced from one sample in a study of metastatic and nonmetastatic thyroid tumors. Patients had received no treatment of any kind before thyroid surgery. With MiXCR, TCRdb reprocessed the PCR reads. The data contain tens of thousands of clones, about 13% of them singletons. Sequenced material: blood. These receptors all stem from a female donor with papillary thyroid cancer or a benign thyroid nodule (not recorded which). Some clones in this sample may be carry-over from other donors' samples.

The table lists this clone with many counts. V and J are TRBV3-1 and TRBJ2-7; tentatively, D is TRBD1 (6 bases). The CDR3 is made up of 11 amino acids. The V gene's germline CDR1 is LGHDT and CDR2 YNNKEL (reference sequence). Trimming removed 7 bases at V and 3 bases at J, with 7 bases between. The CDR3 reads CASKGVYEQYF. The CDR3 coding sequence is TGTGCCAGCAAGGGGGTCTACGAGCAGTACTTC.

Details on this clone: Mismatch with germline at one junction end may stem from a read error. The rearrangement joins TRBV6-2 or TRBV6-3 to TRBJ1-2, with unresolved D. The CDR3 covers 12 residues. The germline V gene encodes CDR1 MNHEY and CDR2 SVGEGT. The CDR3 DNA reads TGTGCCAGCTTCTCCCTTAACTATGGCAACACCTTC. Encoded protein: CASFSLNYGNTF.

This clone was seen repeatedly, ten times or more. This chain links TRBV5-6 with TRBJ2-7; D may match TRBD1 or TRBD2 (5 bases each). V lost 2 bases and J 2 bases, leaving 14 bases between the germline ends. This CDR3 has 15 residues. CDR1 SGHDT and CDR2 YYEEEE come from the germline V gene. The CDR3 loop is CASSFPGTPAYEQYF. In nucleotides, the CDR3 is TGTGCCAGCAGCTTCCCCGGGACGCCTGCCTACGAGCAGTACTTC.

This clone has a count of ten or more. This chain links TRBV7-9 with TRBJ1-1; D not resolved. V lost 1 base and J 8 bases, leaving 14 bases between the germline ends. Germline V lookup: CDR1 SEHNR, CDR2 FQNEAQ (reference sequence). The CDR3 is 14 amino acids. CDR3 coding DNA: TGTGCCAGCAGCTTAGATCGTTCGGCTGGCGAAGCTTTCTTT. It specifies CASSLDRSAGEAFF.

In this sample, this clone turned up many times. The chain uses TRBV15 and TRBJ2-1; TRBD2 matches 10 bases. Germline trimming cut 1 base from V and 6 bases from J; bases unmatched to any gene: 6. The germline V gene has CDR1 LNHNV and CDR2 YYDKDF (reference sequence). The CDR3 length is 16 residues. The chain's CDR3 is CATSRVRSSGSNEQFF. DNA for the CDR3: TGTGCCACCAGCAGAGTCAGGTCTAGCGGGAGCAATGAGCAGTTCTTC.

This clone was picked up many times. The chain is built from TRBV20-1 and TRBJ1-1; D possibly corresponds to TRBD1 (6 bases). Between the trimmed V and J ends, which lost 8 bases and 1 base, there was a span of 11 bases. Per the germline V gene, CDR1 is DFQATT and CDR2 is SNEGSKA (reference sequence). CDR3 length equals 12 residues. The CDR3 coding sequence is TGCAGTCGACGGACAGAGAACACTGAAGCTTTCTTT. This codes for CSRRTENTEAFF.

Regarding this clone: A much larger clone differs from this one at a single base, so this may be a read error. The chain employs TRBV20-1 and TRBJ2-3, with TRBD2 matching 7 bases. Germline V gives CDR1 DFQATT, CDR2 SNEGSKA (reference sequence). V trimming: 3 bases; J trimming: 4 bases; junction bases outside the gene matches: 10. The CDR3 is made up of 15 amino acids. CDR3 nucleotide sequence: TGCAGTGCTAGTGGCGGCGGGAGTAGTTCAGATACGCAGTATTTT. Translation: CSASGGGSSSDTQYF.

Details on this clone: A much larger clone differs from this one at a single base, so this may be a read error. Other DNA sequences in the sample encode the same CDR3. The genes are TRBV7-9 and TRBJ1-4, with 12 bases identical to TRBD1. V lost 5 bases, J lost 10 bases, and 8 bases stayed unmatched. This CDR3 is 15 amino acids long. Germline V gives CDR1 SEHNR, CDR2 FQNEAQ (reference sequence). The CDR3 reads CASSLEGQGAGKLFF. The CDR3 DNA reads as TGTGCCAGCAGCCTAGAGGGACAGGGGGCTGGAAAACTGTTTTTT.

This clone was counted many times. This chain joins TRBV28 and TRBJ1-1; unclear D gene. V lost 7 bases to trimming and J lost 11 bases, with 17 bases between them. The CDR3 is 12 residues long. Germline loops: CDR1 MDHEN, CDR2 SYDVKM. This CDR3 is CASILRAGEAFF. CDR3 DNA: TGTGCCAGCATCCTGAGGGCCGGGGAGGCTTTCTTT.

Here the CDR3 reads CASRRGQQEQPQHF. The CDR3 bases are TGTGCCAGCAGGAGGGGGCAGCAGGAACAGCCCCAGCATTTT. The chain uses TRBV2 and TRBJ1-5; 7 bases agree with TRBD1. V was pared by 6 bases and J by 7 bases, with 9 bases of the junction left unmatched. This CDR3 comprises 14 residues. CDR1 and CDR2 from the germline V gene are SNHLY and FYNNEI.

This clone was detected ten times or more. This chain uses TRBV25-1 with TRBJ1-2; a possible D gene is TRBD1 (5 bases). Trimming took 4 bases from V and 8 from J, leaving 14 bases between them. The CDR3 has 13 residues. CDR1 and CDR2 from the germline V gene are MGHDK and SYGVNS. DNA for the CDR3: TGTGCCAGCAGTGGGGGGTGGGCGCCGGGCTACACCTTC. Amino acids: CASSGGWAPGYTF.

Judged by abundance, this clone is medium-sized. The rearrangement uses TRBV6-2 or TRBV6-3 and TRBJ2-7; the match to TRBD2 covers 8 bases. The CDR3 totals 15 residues. Per the germline V gene, CDR1 is MNHEY and CDR2 is SVGEGT. V lost 6 bases, J lost 5 bases, and 12 bases stayed unmatched. CDR3 loop: CASRGSGGPRNEQYF. For the CDR3, the DNA is TGTGCCAGCAGGGGATCGGGAGGGCCGAGGAACGAGCAGTACTTC.

Only a few counts were recorded for this clone. The genes are TRBV27 and TRBJ2-6; no definite D call. The germline CDR1 and CDR2 sequences are MNHEY and SMNVEV (reference sequence). V gave up 5 bases and J gave up 0 bases, with 5 bases separating them. This CDR3 is 14 amino acids long. The CDR3, as DNA: TGTGCCAGCAGTGGGGACTCTGGGGCCAACGTCCTGACTTTC. It yields the protein CASSGDSGANVLTF.

This chain connects TRBV5-1 to TRBJ1-2; maybe TRBD1 (5 bases). Germline V gives CDR1 SGHRS, CDR2 YFSETQ. The CDR3 loop spans 15 amino acids. Trimming removed 0 bases at V and 5 bases at J, with 14 bases between. DNA for the CDR3: TGCGCCAGCAGCTTGGGCCCTCGTGGGGGGTATGGCTACACCTTC. Translating it yields CASSLGPRGGYGYTF.

This clone is termed medium-sized. The chain employs TRBV28 and TRBJ2-7; D unclear. The germline V gene encodes CDR1 MDHEN and CDR2 SYDVKM. The germline V and J ends were trimmed by 6 bases and 3 bases, with 15 bases remaining between them. The CDR3 spans 14 residues. The chain's CDR3 is CASSSPGVVYEQYF. The CDR3 coding sequence is TGTGCCAGCAGCTCCCCTGGGGTAGTCTACGAGCAGTACTTC. The full variable domain, its missing parts supplied by reference TRBV28 and TRBJ2-7, is DVKVTQSSRYLVKRTGEKVFLECVQDMDHENMFWYRQDPGLGLRLIYFSYDVKMKEKGDIPEGYSVSREKKERFSLILESASTNQTSMYLCASSSPGVVYEQYFGPGTRLTVT.

This clone occurred many times. The chain couples TRBV25-1 to TRBJ2-3; the D is unclear. V shed 11 bases and J shed 4 bases, with 10 bases lying between them. This CDR3 contains 11 residues. CDR1 is MGHDK and CDR2 is SYGVNS in the germline V gene. The CDR3 DNA reads TGTGCCTCGACCTGGGCAGATACGCAGTATTTT. This codes for CASTWADTQYF.

This clone was detected only a few times. The V and J genes are TRBV5-1 and TRBJ2-2; 10 positions agree with TRBD1. The CDR3 loop spans 16 amino acids. After removal of 0 bases from V and 5 bases from J, the junction contained 4 bases not matched to a gene. Germline lookup yields CDR1 SGHRS and CDR2 YFSETQ. CDR3 loop: CASSLDAGQGTGELFF. In DNA form, the CDR3 reads TGCGCCAGCAGCTTGGACGCGGGACAGGGGACCGGGGAGCTGTTTTTT.

This chain links TRBV10-2 with TRBJ2-1; TRBD2 matches at 12 bases. Trimming at V came to 7 bases and at J to 10 bases, leaving 8 bases not matched to a gene. Germline CDR1 is WSHSY and CDR2 is SAAADI. This CDR3 has 14 residues. The CDR3 region is CASIPRLAGVEQFF. CDR3 nucleotide sequence: TGCGCCAGCATCCCGCGACTAGCGGGAGTAGAGCAGTTCTTC.

This clone was detected ten times or more. V is TRBV7-8 and J is TRBJ2-1; 9 bases map to TRBD2. The CDR3 runs 16 residues. V shed 5 bases, J shed 6 bases, and the junction held 11 bases outside the gene matches. Per germline, CDR1 SGHVS and CDR2 FQNEAQ. The CDR3 DNA follows: TGTGCCAGCAGCCCGTACCCCGGGACTAGCTCCAATGAGCAGTTCTTC. It is translated as CASSPYPGTSSNEQFF.

This clone was observed at least ten times. This sequence joins TRBV27 and TRBJ2-2; D gene uncertain. The CDR3 length is 18 residues. V was clipped by 3 bases and J by 0 bases, with 17 bases between them. Germline V CDR1 and CDR2: MNHEY, SMNVEV (reference sequence). The CDR3 protein is CASSFSHYNSANTGELFF. Here the CDR3 DNA reads TGTGCCAGCAGTTTTAGCCACTACAATTCCGCGAACACCGGGGAGCTGTTTTTT.

The rearrangement joins TRBV20-1 to TRBJ1-2; D gene ambiguous. Germline assignment: CDR1 DFQATT and CDR2 SNEGSKA (reference sequence). The CDR3 is 15 amino acids. With 0 bases removed from V and 4 bases from J, the gap between germline ends came to 15 bases. CDR3 in amino acids: CSAREEQMSAYGYTF. The DNA of the CDR3 is TGCAGTGCTAGAGAGGAACAGATGTCTGCCTATGGCTACACCTTC.

This clone showed up just a few times. The chain employs TRBV6-1 and TRBJ1-2, with D possibly matching TRBD1 (6 bases). With 10 bases removed from V and 3 bases from J, the gap between germline ends came to 24 bases. CDR3 length: 16 amino acids. Germline CDR1 is MNHNS and CDR2 is SASEGT. The CDR3 nucleotides are TGTGCCACCCGTGTGACCCGGACAGTGATATACTATGGCTACACCTTC. Residues: CATRVTRTVIYYGYTF.